This entry features one T cell receptor (beta chain) sequence. Its antigen is currently not known. Base quality data are lacking; no much larger clone is found one base away. These data come from a study of blood T cells in healthy people across ages (dated by TCRdb to 2014 to 2015). At the level of the whole study: In model experiments, roughly one uniquely barcoded TCR beta cDNA molecule per two T cells was captured by template switching. Two additional independent replicas of 1 million unique cDNA reads from the same blood draw were analyzed for two donors (one aged 18 to 30 and one aged 80 or older). Using deep sequencing normalized with unique cDNA molecular identifiers, the study measured how TCR beta repertoire diversity changes with age. To avoid experimental bias, donors of different ages were distributed randomly across sequencing lanes. Four age groups were formed from the donors: young (average 16 years), middle-aged (roughly 38), aged (approximately 60) and long-lived (more than 75).

The full study reports these points: Observed TCR beta diversity per million T cells fell roughly linearly with age, and a significant reduction was already apparent by age roughly 41. Since profiling was done on bulk unsorted PBMCs, naive and antigen-experienced compartments could not be conclusively compared. Estimates of total diversity from one million sequenced T cells were regarded as lower bounds and underestimates. Compared with the aged group, more naive CD4+ T cells, fewer expanded clones and increased TCR diversity were shown by the long-lived group, suggesting age selection. Donor CMV infection status was unknown, potentially confounding age-related changes in expanded clonotypes. A strong correlation was found between observed TCR beta diversity and the percentage of naive T cells measured by flow cytometry.

Donors were a few dozen systemically healthy Caucasian individuals from Russia aged roughly 6 to 95 years. Ten milliliters of peripheral blood were collected from each donor into EDTA-treated Vacutainer tubes. PBMCs were isolated by Ficoll-Paque density-gradient centrifugation, with at least 7 million obtained per sample. Total RNA was extracted from PBMCs with Trizol reagent, with at least 6 micrograms obtained per sample. For every donor, flow cytometry on a PBMC aliquot measured the percentage of naive CD45RAhigh/CD27high T cells. Libraries were built with 5' RACE. A second about 7 to 11 cycle PCR used a sample-barcoded 5' primer and a J-beta primer mix. Each TCR beta cDNA molecule received a unique molecular identifier from a template-switch 5' adaptor carrying 12 random nucleotides. At least 3 million CDR3-containing paired-end reads were obtained from each sample. All of the RNA was converted into first-strand cDNA using the Mint cDNA synthesis kit, with a TRBC-specific oligonucleotide serving as the primer. All cDNA was treated with uracil-DNA glycosylase and then went through a first 18-cycle PCR with the universal primers M1SS and BC2_uni_R. Regarding the original processing steps: For normalization, 1 million high-quality reads were randomly selected from each sample, with every read carrying a distinct molecular identifier. Reads with shared molecular identifiers were discarded instead of being binned into consensus sequences. MiTCR, with a Q25 quality threshold and the strictest error-elimination algorithm, was used for CDR3 identification, clonotype clustering and error correction. A nonparametric unseen species model with Euler transformation was used to estimate a lower bound on total TCR beta diversity. Using fastp at Q25 and MiXCR, TCRdb reprocessed the public reads and kept productive beta chains. Every distinct CDR3 protein forms one entry, paired with its most common genes and DNA. The V and J calls were determined by TCRdb, not by the authors. This sample gives 1.5 million to 2 million distinct CDR3 sequences in total; about 39% of them show up just once. Roughly 23% of the sample rests with the top ten.

V is reduced by 1 base and J by 8 bases, leaving a spacing of 14 bases between them. The germline V gene (reference sequence) provides CDR1 LGHDT and CDR2 YNNKEL. Counted from cysteine to phenylalanine, this CDR3 has 15 amino acids. Only the CDR3 region is kept as DNA, spanning 45 bases read in frame from base 1. Input material: blood. The V and J segments used are TRBV3-1 and TRBJ1-4, with no D gene named confidently. This TCR derives from a human donor in good health. The CDR3 reads CASSQVDGGREKLFF. In nucleotide form, the sequence is TGTGCCAGCAGCCAAGTCGACGGTGGAAGGGAAAAACTGTTTTTT. Reference TRBV3-1 and TRBJ1-4 genes cover what lies past the CDR3, so the full variable domain is DTAVSQTPKYLVTQMGNDKSIKCEQNLGHDTMYWYKQDSKKFLKIMFSYNNKELIINETVPNRFSPKSPDKAHLNLHINSLELGDSAVYFCASSQVDGGREKLFFGSGTQLSVL.